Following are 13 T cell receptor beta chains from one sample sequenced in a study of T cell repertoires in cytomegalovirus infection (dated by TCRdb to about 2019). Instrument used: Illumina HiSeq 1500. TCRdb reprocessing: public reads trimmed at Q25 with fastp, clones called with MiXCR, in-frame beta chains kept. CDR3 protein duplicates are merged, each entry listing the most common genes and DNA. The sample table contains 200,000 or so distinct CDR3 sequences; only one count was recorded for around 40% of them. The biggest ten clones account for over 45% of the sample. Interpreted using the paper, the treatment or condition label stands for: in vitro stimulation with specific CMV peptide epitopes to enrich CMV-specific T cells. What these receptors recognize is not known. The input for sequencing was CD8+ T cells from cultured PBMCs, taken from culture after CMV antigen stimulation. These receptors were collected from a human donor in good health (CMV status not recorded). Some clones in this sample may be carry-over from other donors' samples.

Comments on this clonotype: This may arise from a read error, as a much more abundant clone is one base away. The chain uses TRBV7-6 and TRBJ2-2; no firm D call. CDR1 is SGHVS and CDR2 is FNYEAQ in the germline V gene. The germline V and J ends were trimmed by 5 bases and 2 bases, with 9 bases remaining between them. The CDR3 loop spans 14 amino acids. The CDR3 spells CASSTRRNTGELFF. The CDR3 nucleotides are TGTGCCAGCAGCACCCGCCGAAACACCGGGGAGCTGTTTTTT. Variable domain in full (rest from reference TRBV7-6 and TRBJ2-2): GAGVSQSPRYKVTKRGQDVALRCDPISGHVSLYWYRQALGQGPEFLTYFNYEAQQDKSGLPNDRFSAERPEGSISTLTIQRTEQRDSAMYRCASSTRRNTGELFFGEGSRLTVL.

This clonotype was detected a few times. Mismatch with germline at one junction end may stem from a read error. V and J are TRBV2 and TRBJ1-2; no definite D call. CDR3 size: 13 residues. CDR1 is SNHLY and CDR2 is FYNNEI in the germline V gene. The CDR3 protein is CASRTTFALHPLF. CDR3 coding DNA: TGTGCCAGCAGAACAACGTTCGCACTTCACCCCCTCTTC. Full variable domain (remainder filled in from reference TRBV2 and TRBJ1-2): EPEVTQTPSHQVTQMGQEVILRCVPISNHLYFYWYRQILGQKVEFLVSFYNNEISEKSEIFDDQFSVERPDGSNFTLKIRSTKLEDSAMYFCASRTTFALHPLFGSGTRLTVV.

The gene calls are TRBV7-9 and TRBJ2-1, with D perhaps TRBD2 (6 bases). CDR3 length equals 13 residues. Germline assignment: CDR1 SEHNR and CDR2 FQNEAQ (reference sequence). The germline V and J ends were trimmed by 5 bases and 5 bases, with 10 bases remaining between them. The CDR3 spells CASSRGLNNEQFF. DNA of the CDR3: TGTGCCAGCAGCAGAGGACTAAACAATGAGCAGTTCTTC. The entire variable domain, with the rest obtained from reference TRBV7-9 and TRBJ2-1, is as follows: DTGVSQNPRHKITKRGQNVTFRCDPISEHNRLYWYRQTLGQGPEFLTYFQNEAQLEKSRLLSDRFSAERPKGSFSTLEIQRTEQGDSAMYLCASSRGLNNEQFFGPGTRLTVL.

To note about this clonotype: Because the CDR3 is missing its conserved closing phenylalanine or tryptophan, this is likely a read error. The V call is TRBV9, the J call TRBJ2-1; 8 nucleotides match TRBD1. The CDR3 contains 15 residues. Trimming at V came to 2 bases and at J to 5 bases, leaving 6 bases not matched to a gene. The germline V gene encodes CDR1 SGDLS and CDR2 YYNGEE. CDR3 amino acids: CASSVKDRVHNEQFL. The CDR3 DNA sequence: TGTGCCAGCAGCGTTAAGGACAGGGTACACAATGAGCAGTTCTTA.

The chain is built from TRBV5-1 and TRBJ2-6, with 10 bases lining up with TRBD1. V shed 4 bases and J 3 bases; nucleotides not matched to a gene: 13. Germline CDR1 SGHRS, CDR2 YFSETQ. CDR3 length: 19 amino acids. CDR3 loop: CASSVWDRGFVDGANVLTF. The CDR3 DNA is TGCGCCAGCAGCGTGTGGGACAGGGGATTTGTGGATGGGGCCAACGTCCTGACTTTC. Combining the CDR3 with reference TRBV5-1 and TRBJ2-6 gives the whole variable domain KAGVTQTPRYLIKTRGQQVTLSCSPISGHRSVSWYQQTPGQGLQFLFEYFSETQRNKGNFPGRFSGRQFSNSRSEMNVSTLELGDSALYLCASSVWDRGFVDGANVLTFGAGSRLTVL.

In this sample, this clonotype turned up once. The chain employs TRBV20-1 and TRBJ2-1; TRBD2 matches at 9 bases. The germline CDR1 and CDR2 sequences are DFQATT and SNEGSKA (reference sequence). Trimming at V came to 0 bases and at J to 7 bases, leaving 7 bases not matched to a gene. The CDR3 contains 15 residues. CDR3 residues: CSARDQSGRWNEQFF. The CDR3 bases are TGCAGTGCTAGAGATCAGAGCGGGAGGTGGAATGAGCAGTTCTTC.

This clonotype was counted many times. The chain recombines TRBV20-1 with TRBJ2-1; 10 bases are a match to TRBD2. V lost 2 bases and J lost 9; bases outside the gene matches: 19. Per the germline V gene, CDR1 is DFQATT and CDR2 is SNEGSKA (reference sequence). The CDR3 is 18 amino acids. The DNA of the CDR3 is TGCAGTGCTAGAATGCCGGCCGGGACTAGCGATGTGAGGGTTGAGCAGTTCTTC. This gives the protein CSARMPAGTSDVRVEQFF.

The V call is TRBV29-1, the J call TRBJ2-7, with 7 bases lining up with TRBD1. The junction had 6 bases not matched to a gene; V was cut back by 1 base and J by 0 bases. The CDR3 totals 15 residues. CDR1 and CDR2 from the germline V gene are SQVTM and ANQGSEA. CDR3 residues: CSVEGSGTDSYEQYF. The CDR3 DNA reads TGCAGCGTTGAAGGGTCCGGGACAGACTCCTACGAGCAGTACTTC.

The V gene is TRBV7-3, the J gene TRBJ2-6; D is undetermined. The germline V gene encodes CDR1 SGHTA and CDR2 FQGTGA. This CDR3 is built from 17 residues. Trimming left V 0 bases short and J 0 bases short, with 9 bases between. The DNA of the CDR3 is TGTGCCAGCAGCTTAACCCCGGGCCGCTCTGGGGCCAACGTCCTGACTTTC. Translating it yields CASSLTPGRSGANVLTF.

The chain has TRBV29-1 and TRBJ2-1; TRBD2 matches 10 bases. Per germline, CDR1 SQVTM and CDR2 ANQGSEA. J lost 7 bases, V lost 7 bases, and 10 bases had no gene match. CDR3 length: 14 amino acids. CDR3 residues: CSGVAGGEANEQFF. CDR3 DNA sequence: TGCAGCGGTGTAGCGGGAGGAGAGGCTAATGAGCAGTTCTTC.

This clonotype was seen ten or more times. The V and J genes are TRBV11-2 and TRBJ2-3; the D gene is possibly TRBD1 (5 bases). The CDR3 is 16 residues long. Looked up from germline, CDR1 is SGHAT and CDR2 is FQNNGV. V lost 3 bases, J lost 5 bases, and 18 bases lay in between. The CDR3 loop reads CASSFFQGKVGDTQYF. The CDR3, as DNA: TGTGCCAGCAGCTTTTTCCAGGGAAAGGTGGGAGATACGCAGTATTTT.

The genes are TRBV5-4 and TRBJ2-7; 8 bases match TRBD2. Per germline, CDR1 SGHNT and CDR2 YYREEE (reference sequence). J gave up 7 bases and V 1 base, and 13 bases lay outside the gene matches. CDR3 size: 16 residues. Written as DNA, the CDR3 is TGTGCCAGCAGCTTGTGGACGGGGGGGCCGACCTTTGAGCAGTACTTC. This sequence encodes CASSLWTGGPTFEQYF.

CDR3 protein: CASSPPGLAGGRGTFF. CDR3 DNA sequence: TGTGCCAGCAGTCCGCCGGGACTAGCGGGGGGAAGGGGGACGTTCTTC. This chain connects TRBV12-3 or TRBV12-4 to TRBJ2-1, with 15 bases identical to TRBD2. The CDR3 runs 16 residues. After removal of 5 bases from V and 15 bases from J, the junction contained 14 bases not matched to a gene.